These 2 T cell receptor beta chains came from one sample sequenced in a study of blood T cell repertoires in COVID-19. This table comes from immunoSEQ multiplex PCR, and its TCRdb copy is limited to in-frame clones, with some not included. This table has more than 150,000 clones, about 88% appearing once. The material sequenced was peripheral blood. The receptors derive from a man between 18 and 29 years old with acute or convalescent COVID-19.

The chain carries TRBV28 and TRBJ1-6, with 7 nucleotides matching TRBD1. This CDR3 contains 14 residues. J lost 6 bases, V lost 2 bases, and 1 base had no gene match. Germline V gene lookup returns CDR1 MDHEN and CDR2 SYDVKM. This chain's CDR3 is CASSLGQVNSPLHF. In DNA, the CDR3 is TGTGCCAGCAGTTTAGGACAGGTTAATTCACCCCTCCACTTT.

This chain uses TRBV18 with TRBJ1-6; D may be TRBD1 (6 bases). This CDR3 has 17 amino acids. Germline V gene sequence: CDR1 KGHSH, CDR2 LQKENI. Deletions cut 2 bases from V and 5 bases from J, with 16 bases between. The CDR3 is CASSPGTGTINNSPLHF. The CDR3 DNA follows: TGTGCCAGCTCACCAGGAACCGGGACAATTAATAATTCACCCCTCCACTTT.